The 29 T cell receptor beta chains below all came from one sample that was sequenced in a study of T cells in narcolepsy. The data were produced by immunoSEQ multiplex PCR, yet TCRdb's version contains in-frame clones alone and is incomplete. This table holds tens of thousands of clones, around 85% found once. Sequenced input: CD45RA- memory CD4+ T cells from PBMCs. The receptors here all came from a human donor with narcolepsy.

The chain employs TRBV4-1 and TRBJ1-5, with TRBD1 matching over 8 bases. The ends lost 3 bases at V and 7 bases at J; junction bases unmatched: 5. The CDR3 sequence is 14 residues long. Germline V gene lookup returns CDR1 MGHRA and CDR2 YSYEKL. CDR3 residues: CASSQDREPQPQHF. DNA of the CDR3: TGCGCCAGCAGCCAGGACAGGGAGCCACAGCCCCAGCATTTT.

This chain uses TRBV27 with TRBJ1-2, with a possible D match to TRBD1 (6 bases). V gave up 6 bases and J gave up 4 bases, with 18 bases separating them. Per germline, CDR1 MNHEY and CDR2 SMNVEV (reference sequence). The CDR3 is 15 amino acids. CDR3 sequence reads: CASSSGHSQVYGYTF. CDR3 DNA sequence: TGTGCCAGCAGCTCGGGACATTCACAAGTCTATGGCTACACCTTC.

The chain links TRBV6-1 to TRBJ1-5, with TRBD1 matching over 9 bases. Per germline, CDR1 MNHNS and CDR2 SASEGT. This CDR3 has 15 amino acids. J gave up 5 bases and V 1 base, and 3 bases lay outside the gene matches. CDR3 nucleotides: TGTGCCAGCAGTGAAGGGGACAGGGTCGATCAGCCCCAGCATTTT. It is translated as CASSEGDRVDQPQHF.

The rearrangement uses TRBV19 and TRBJ1-6; 7 bases align to TRBD1. This CDR3 region has 14 residues. Unmatched junction bases numbered 3, after V lost 2 bases and J lost 8 bases. Germline assignment: CDR1 LNHDA and CDR2 SQIVND (reference sequence). The CDR3 region has the DNA TGTGCCAGTAGTATAACAGGGGAGTATTCACCCCTCCACTTT. It yields the protein CASSITGEYSPLHF. The full variable domain, with the rest looked up from reference TRBV19 and TRBJ1-6, is DGGITQSPKYLFRKEGQNVTLSCEQNLNHDAMYWYRQDPGQGLRLIYYSQIVNDFQKGDIAEGYSVSREKKESFPLTVTSAQKNPTAFYLCASSITGEYSPLHFGNGTRLTVT.

This chain joins TRBV6-1 and TRBJ2-1; D is unclear. The CDR3 totals 13 residues. Trimming took off 7 bases at V and 1 base at J, with 8 bases between the two ends. CDR1 MNHNS and CDR2 SASEGT come from the germline V gene. This CDR3 reads CASITASYNEQFF. CDR3 DNA: TGTGCCAGCATAACAGCTTCCTACAATGAGCAGTTCTTC.

This clone was seen only once. The chain employs TRBV5-1 and TRBJ2-7, with 11 bases aligning to TRBD2. V was pared by 0 bases and J by 3 bases, with 5 bases of the junction left unmatched. Germline assignment: CDR1 SGHRS and CDR2 YFSETQ. The CDR3 contains 16 residues. The CDR3 DNA reads as TGCGCCAGCAGCTTGGGGGGAACTAGCGGGGGCTACGAGCAGTACTTC. Protein: CASSLGGTSGGYEQYF.

The table lists this clone with a few counts. The gene calls are TRBV2 and TRBJ1-1; D ambiguous. The germline V gene encodes CDR1 SNHLY and CDR2 FYNNEI. V gave up 6 bases and J gave up 0 bases, with 14 bases separating them. There are 15 residues in the CDR3. CDR3 nucleotides: TGTGCCAGCAGGGAGGGAATAGGAATGAACACTGAAGCTTTCTTT. Protein sequence: CASREGIGMNTEAFF. Full variable domain (outside the CDR3, taken from reference TRBV2 and TRBJ1-1): EPEVTQTPSHQVTQMGQEVILRCVPISNHLYFYWYRQILGQKVEFLVSFYNNEISEKSEIFDDQFSVERPDGSNFTLKIRSTKLEDSAMYFCASREGIGMNTEAFFGQGTRLTVV.

This clone was found once. V and J are TRBV29-1 and TRBJ2-3; no reliable D call. The CDR3 has 16 amino acids. CDR1 and CDR2 (germline): SQVTM, ANQGSEA. Trimming pared 6 bases from V and 1 base from J, leaving 20 bases between. CDR3 loop: CSVRQFQRGGTDTQYF. CDR3 in DNA: TGCAGCGTACGGCAGTTCCAGAGAGGTGGCACAGATACGCAGTATTTT.

The chain couples TRBV5-1 to TRBJ2-7; the match to TRBD2 covers 8 bases. The junction had 1 base not matched to a gene; V was cut back by 0 bases and J by 5 bases. This CDR3 has 13 amino acids. The germline gives CDR1 SGHRS, CDR2 YFSETQ. In nucleotides, the CDR3 is TGCGCCAGCAGCTTGGGAGCGGGGGACGAGCAGTACTTC. Translating gives CASSLGAGDEQYF.

V is TRBV28 and J is TRBJ2-2; the match to TRBD2 covers 9 bases. With 5 bases clipped from V and 5 bases from J, the junction kept 6 bases outside the gene matches. Germline V gene sequence: CDR1 MDHEN, CDR2 SYDVKM. The CDR3 is 15 residues long. The CDR3 spells CASSPPLAGTGELFF. The CDR3 nucleotides read TGTGCCAGCAGTCCGCCCCTAGCGGGAACCGGGGAGCTGTTTTTT.

V and J are TRBV5-4 and TRBJ2-2; possible D gene TRBD2, 6 bases. The CDR3 totals 13 residues. Trimming took 5 bases from V and 7 from J, leaving 12 bases between them. Per the germline V gene, CDR1 is SGHNT and CDR2 is YYREEE (reference sequence). CDR3 nucleotides: TGTGCCAGCAGGCCGGGACTCTTCGGGGAGCTGTTTTTT. This encodes CASRPGLFGELFF.

The V gene is TRBV2, the J gene TRBJ2-3, with a weak D call TRBD2 (5 bases). Trimming shortened V by 9 bases and J by 7 bases, and 14 bases separated the two germline ends. Germline V CDR1 and CDR2: SNHLY, FYNNEI. CDR3 length: 12 amino acids. The CDR3 DNA follows: TGTGCCAGGAGGGTGGTAGGACATACGCAGTATTTT. Protein: CARRVVGHTQYF. Combining the CDR3 with reference TRBV2 and TRBJ2-3 gives the whole variable domain EPEVTQTPSHQVTQMGQEVILRCVPISNHLYFYWYRQILGQKVEFLVSFYNNEISEKSEIFDDQFSVERPDGSNFTLKIRSTKLEDSAMYFCARRVVGHTQYFGPGTRLTVL.

J is TRBJ1-2 and V is TRBV14; 8 bases are shared with TRBD1. The germline CDR1 and CDR2 sequences are SGHDN and FVKESK. The V gene end was trimmed by 2 bases and the J gene end by 8 bases; junction bases not matched to a gene: 4. The CDR3 is 13 residues long. The chain's CDR3 is CASSQTRQGGYTF. CDR3 bases: TGTGCCAGCAGCCAAACCCGACAGGGGGGCTACACCTTC.

This clone has just one count. The genes are TRBV5-1 and TRBJ2-5; TRBD1 matches 7 bases. The CDR3 is made up of 16 amino acids. Germline V lookup: CDR1 SGHRS, CDR2 YFSETQ. With V trimmed by 2 bases and J by 0 bases, 7 bases remained unmatched. Here the CDR3 DNA reads TGCGCCAGCAGCTTCCCGGGACAGCCAAACCAAGAGACCCAGTACTTC. The encoded protein is CASSFPGQPNQETQYF.

The chain is built from TRBV5-4 and TRBJ1-1, with a possible D match to TRBD1 (6 bases). Germline CDR1 reads SGHNT; CDR2 reads YYREEE (reference sequence). Trimming took 9 bases from V and 5 from J, leaving 23 bases between them. The CDR3 contains 15 residues. The CDR3 spells CATNKPTGLGTEAFF. The CDR3 DNA reads as TGTGCCACCAATAAGCCTACAGGGCTAGGAACTGAAGCTTTCTTT.

This clone was seen a few times. The chain uses TRBV5-4 and TRBJ1-3; D not certain. The CDR3 sequence is 15 residues long. The V end lost 5 bases, the J end lost 0 bases, and 12 bases lay between the germline ends. Germline V gives CDR1 SGHNT, CDR2 YYREEE (reference sequence). DNA of the CDR3: TGTGCCAGCAGTATAACCGGGTTCTCTGGAAACACCATATATTTT. Protein: CASSITGFSGNTIYF.

The gene calls are TRBV14 and TRBJ2-7; D is unclear. This CDR3 has 13 residues. Germline loops: CDR1 SGHDN, CDR2 FVKESK. Trimming left V 1 base short and J 6 bases short, with 10 bases between. The CDR3 region has the DNA TGTGCCAGCAGCCAAGTACCAGAATCCGAGCAGTACTTC. This encodes CASSQVPESEQYF.

V and J are TRBV7-8 and TRBJ2-5; TRBD1 is a possible D gene (8 bases). CDR1 and CDR2 (germline): SGHVS, FQNEAQ. Trimming took off 5 bases at V and 5 bases at J, with 18 bases between the two ends. This CDR3 comprises 15 residues. The CDR3 reads CASSAQGARGETQYF. The CDR3 bases are TGTGCCAGCAGCGCCCAGGGGGCGCGGGGGGAGACCCAGTACTTC.

CDR3: CASSQLLSANTGELFF. Written as DNA, the CDR3 is TGTGCCAGCAGCCAACTGTTGAGCGCGAACACCGGGGAGCTGTTTTTT. V gene TRBV14 combines with J gene TRBJ2-2; D is unclear. Trimming cost V 2 bases and J 0 bases, with 10 bases left between them. The CDR3 covers 16 residues. CDR1 and CDR2 (germline): SGHDN, FVKESK. The full variable domain, rest sourced from reference TRBV14 and TRBJ2-2, is EAGVTQFPSHSVIEKGQTVTLRCDPISGHDNLYWYRRVMGKEIKFLLHFVKESKQDESGMPNNRFLAERTGGTYSTLKVQPAELEDSGVYFCASSQLLSANTGELFFGEGSRLTVL.

The chain employs TRBV19 and TRBJ2-1; 8 bases line up with TRBD1. The CDR3 extends over 14 amino acids. The junction had 6 bases not matched to a gene; V was cut back by 6 bases and J by 5 bases. The V gene's germline CDR1 is LNHDA and CDR2 SQIVND (reference sequence). The CDR3 spells CASRRGTGNNEQFF. DNA for the CDR3: TGTGCCAGTAGGAGGGGGACAGGAAACAATGAGCAGTTCTTC. The full variable domain, with the rest looked up from reference TRBV19 and TRBJ2-1, is DGGITQSPKYLFRKEGQNVTLSCEQNLNHDAMYWYRQDPGQGLRLIYYSQIVNDFQKGDIAEGYSVSREKKESFPLTVTSAQKNPTAFYLCASRRGTGNNEQFFGPGTRLTVL.

This rearrangement joins TRBV9 to TRBJ2-5, with TRBD2 matching over 7 bases. TRBJ2-7 explains the end of the DNA better; the J call may be wrong. Germline CDR1 SGDLS, CDR2 YYNGEE. This CDR3 has 15 amino acids. CDR3 bases: TGTGCCAGCAGCAGGGGTCGGGGGGTCACCTACGAGCAGTACTTC. This encodes CASSRGRGVTYEQYF.

The chain is built from TRBV10-3 and TRBJ2-1; 12 bases are shared with TRBD2. The CDR3 extends over 17 amino acids. Germline assignment: CDR1 ENHRY and CDR2 SYGVKD. V was clipped by 8 bases and J by 1 base; unmatched bases: 9. CDR3 coding DNA: TGTGCCATCGCAGATAGACTAGCGGGAGCATCCTACAATGAGCAGTTCTTC. Protein sequence: CAIADRLAGASYNEQFF.

The chain is built from TRBV29-1 and TRBJ1-1; perhaps TRBD1 as D (6 bases). This CDR3 region has 11 residues. V dropped 7 bases and J dropped 8 bases, with 14 bases sitting between them. The V gene's germline CDR1 is SQVTM and CDR2 ANQGSEA. Here the CDR3 reads CSASAGAEAFF. CDR3 sequence (DNA): TGCAGCGCCTCCGCGGGGGCCGAAGCTTTCTTT.

The chain links TRBV7-2 to TRBJ1-6; D possibly corresponds to TRBD1 (5 bases). CDR1 SGHTA and CDR2 FQGNSA come from the germline V gene. V gave up 7 bases and J gave up 7 bases, with 14 bases separating them. The CDR3 extends over 14 amino acids. CDR3 in DNA: TGTGCCAGCACCCCGGGGGTGCGGAATTCACCCCTCCACTTT. It translates to CASTPGVRNSPLHF.

The V gene is TRBV14, the J gene TRBJ2-1, with D perhaps matching TRBD1 (5 bases). This CDR3 comprises 16 residues. The V gene lost 3 bases and the J gene lost 0 bases, with 12 bases spanning the gap. In germline, CDR1 is SGHDN, CDR2 FVKESK. The CDR3 is CASSHARQSSYNEQFF. CDR3 in DNA: TGTGCCAGCAGCCACGCCCGACAGAGCTCCTACAATGAGCAGTTCTTC. The full variable domain, completed using reference TRBV14 and TRBJ2-1, is EAGVTQFPSHSVIEKGQTVTLRCDPISGHDNLYWYRRVMGKEIKFLLHFVKESKQDESGMPNNRFLAERTGGTYSTLKVQPAELEDSGVYFCASSHARQSSYNEQFFGPGTRLTVL.

The CDR3 spells CASSKTGTGGNTIYF. Here the CDR3 DNA reads TGTGCCAGCAGTAAAACAGGGACCGGAGGAAACACCATATATTTT. The chain uses TRBV28 and TRBJ1-3; D is perhaps TRBD1 (6 bases). Trimming took 5 bases from V and 4 from J, leaving 15 bases between them. Germline assignment: CDR1 MDHEN and CDR2 SYDVKM. This CDR3 region has 15 residues.

A single count supports this clone. The genes are TRBV7-3 and TRBJ1-1, with D possibly being TRBD1 (5 bases). This CDR3 is 14 amino acids long. Deletions cut 0 bases from V and 1 base from J, with 6 bases between. CDR1 SGHTA and CDR2 FQGTGA come from the germline V gene. CDR3 DNA: TGTGCCAGCAGCTTAACTCAGGGGAACACTGAAGCTTTCTTT. This encodes CASSLTQGNTEAFF.

V usage is TRBV7-8 and J usage is TRBJ2-4, with D possibly being TRBD2 (7 bases). Per germline, CDR1 SGHVS and CDR2 FQNEAQ. V lost 5 bases, J lost 6 bases, and 20 bases lay in between. The CDR3 is made up of 16 amino acids. The CDR3 is CASSPRGGGGRNIQYF. The CDR3 DNA is TGTGCCAGCAGCCCACGAGGGGGAGGGGGGAGAAACATTCAGTACTTC.

The V gene is TRBV5-4, the J gene TRBJ2-7, with 14 bases fitting TRBD2. CDR1 is SGHNT, CDR2 YYREEE, per germline (reference sequence). V lost 4 bases to trimming and J lost 6 bases; unmatched junction nucleotides: 6. The CDR3 contains 15 residues. DNA for the CDR3: TGTGCCAGCAGCGAGGGACTAGCGGGAGCCCCCGAGCAGTACTTC. Residues: CASSEGLAGAPEQYF. Full variable domain (missing parts from reference TRBV5-4 and TRBJ2-7): ETGVTQSPTHLIKTRGQQVTLRCSSQSGHNTVSWYQQALGQGPQFIFQYYREEENGRGNFPPRFSGLQFPNYSSELNVNALELDDSALYLCASSEGLAGAPEQYFGPGTRLTVT.